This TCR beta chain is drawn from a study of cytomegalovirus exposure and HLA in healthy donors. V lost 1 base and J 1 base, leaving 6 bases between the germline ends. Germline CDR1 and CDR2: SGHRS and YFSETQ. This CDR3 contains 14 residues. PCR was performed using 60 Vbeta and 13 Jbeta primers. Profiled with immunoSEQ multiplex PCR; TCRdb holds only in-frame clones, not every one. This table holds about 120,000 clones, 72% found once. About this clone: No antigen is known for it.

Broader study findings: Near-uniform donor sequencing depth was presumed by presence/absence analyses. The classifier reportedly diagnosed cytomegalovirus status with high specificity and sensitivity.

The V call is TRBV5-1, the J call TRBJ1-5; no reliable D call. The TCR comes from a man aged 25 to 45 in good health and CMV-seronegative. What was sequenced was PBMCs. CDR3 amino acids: CASSLIQSNQPQHF. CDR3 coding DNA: TGCGCCAGCAGCTTGATACAGAGCAATCAGCCCCAGCATTTT.